These 7 T cell receptor beta chains share one sample of origin, sequenced in a study of vaccination effects on CD4 cells after COVID-19 (dated by TCRdb to 2021 to 2024). These receptors are not linked to any known antigen. Receptors were amplified or captured by the immunoSEQ multiplex PCR assay. The table comes from immuneACCESS by way of TCRdb, which keeps in-frame sequences with V and J called. Part of the clones is missing from these tables; in studies checked, under half for an unresolved V gene and the rest for unknown reasons. The sample table contains around 30,000 clones; only one count was recorded for approximately 69% of them. About 17% of the sample is in the top ten clones. In the ViraFEST assay, PBMC were stimulated with viral peptide pools, and antigen-specific CD4+ T cell clonotypes were then identified by expansion using TCR sequencing. After less than 13 days of culture, CD4+ T cells were isolated with the EasySep CD4+ T cell isolation kit. PCR-confirmed SARS-CoV-2 infection had occurred in convalescent patients between March and December 2020, before the Alpha, Beta and Delta variants emerged in the United States.

Here the sequenced sample was CD4+ T cells from PBMCs cultured with SARS-CoV-2 spike peptides, taken before COVID-19 vaccination. The meaning of the sample's cell subset or site label: SARS-CoV-2 spike overlapping peptide pool stimulation. The receptors shown here come from a human donor who had a prior SARS-CoV-2 infection.

This sequence joins TRBV7-9 and TRBJ2-7; 7 nucleotides match TRBD1. Germline CDR1 SEHNR, CDR2 FQNEAQ (reference sequence). The CDR3 is 14 amino acids. Germline trimming cut 2 bases from V and 3 bases from J; bases unmatched to any gene: 4. In nucleotides, the CDR3 is TGTGCCAGCAGCTTAAGGGGGACAGACTACGAGCAGTACTTC. Amino acids: CASSLRGTDYEQYF.

V usage is TRBV7-3 and J usage is TRBJ2-1; maybe TRBD2 (6 bases). This CDR3 contains 16 residues. Trimming took off 1 base at V and 0 bases at J, with 10 bases between the two ends. Germline assignment: CDR1 SGHTA and CDR2 FQGTGA. CDR3 residues: CASSLSGASSYNEQFF. CDR3 bases: TGTGCCAGCAGCTTAAGCGGGGCGAGCTCCTACAATGAGCAGTTCTTC. Using reference TRBV7-3 and TRBJ2-1 for the parts outside the CDR3, the full variable domain is GAGVSQTPSNKVTEKGKYVELRCDPISGHTALYWYRQSLGQGPEFLIYFQGTGAADDSGLPNDRFFAVRPEGSVSTLKIQRTERGDSAVYLCASSLSGASSYNEQFFGPGTRLTVL.

This clone was counted a few times. The chain employs TRBV7-2 and TRBJ1-6; no firm D call. The germline CDR1 and CDR2 sequences are SGHTA and FQGNSA. The ends were cut back, 2 bases at V and 11 bases at J, with 13 bases in the middle. The CDR3 runs 14 residues. The CDR3 bases are TGTGCCAGCAGCTTATACACCTCTGGTACACCCCTCCACTTT. Translating it yields CASSLYTSGTPLHF.

This clone showed up just a few times. V and J are TRBV5-1 and TRBJ2-7, with D possibly matching TRBD1 (5 bases). Germline V gene lookup returns CDR1 SGHRS and CDR2 YFSETQ. The CDR3 loop spans 14 amino acids. The ends were cut back, 3 bases at V and 6 bases at J, with 16 bases in the middle. DNA of the CDR3: TGCGCCAGCAGCTCGGACATATCGCGAGCCGAGCAGTACTTC. Translation gives CASSSDISRAEQYF.

This chain connects TRBV6-2 or TRBV6-3 to TRBJ2-6; D is unclear. Germline CDR1 MNHEY, CDR2 SVGEGT. Between the trimmed V and J ends, which lost 6 bases and 2 bases, there was a span of 14 bases. This CDR3 contains 16 residues. The CDR3 loop reads CASSRSTAPGANVLTF. The CDR3 DNA reads TGTGCCAGCAGCCGAAGCACGGCGCCTGGGGCCAACGTCCTGACTTTC.

CDR3 nucleotide sequence: TGTGCCAGCAGTTCATATGGGGGATCTGGAAACACCATATATTTT. The encoded protein is CASSSYGGSGNTIYF. The chain links TRBV2 to TRBJ1-3, with D possibly TRBD1 on 5 matching bases. Germline V gene lookup returns CDR1 SNHLY and CDR2 FYNNEI. The CDR3 runs to 15 residues. V shed 5 bases and J shed 1 base, with 12 bases lying between them.

This clone was counted a single time. The genes are TRBV19 and TRBJ2-7; D is tentatively TRBD1 or TRBD2 (6 bases each). CDR3 length equals 17 residues. Germline loops: CDR1 LNHDA, CDR2 SQIVND (reference sequence). With 2 bases removed from V and 7 bases from J, the gap between germline ends came to 24 bases. The CDR3 loop is CASSISGRGAIFGEQYF. The CDR3 DNA follows: TGTGCCAGTAGTATAAGTGGAAGGGGGGCCATCTTTGGAGAGCAGTACTTC.